The sequence of this T cell receptor (beta chain) was determined in a study of blood T cell repertoires in COVID-19 (dated by TCRdb to the early 2020s). Regarding the study in general: Samples covering the acute and convalescent phases of COVID-19 were provided by collaborators in the United States, Italy and Spain. Sample metadata almost always included a de-identified subject ID, COVID-19 status, age in years and sex. A freely available public database, intended as a resource for researchers studying the immune response to SARS-CoV-2, is where the repertoires were released. Subjects who had been exposed to COVID-19, were actively infected with it, or had recovered from it provided the deeply sampled blood TCRbeta repertoires that made up the dataset. Where available, HLA class I and class II types were taken from metadata supplied by the sample provider and were not determined by assay-based typing. Samples were obtained from the ongoing ImmuneRACE study (first 160 participants) and from approximately 1,200 subjects provided by 6 global collaborators. The material from the prospective study consisted of cDNA or gDNA derived from T cells, B-cell-depleted T cells, or PBMCs. The study at large found these results: The amount of clinical and demographic metadata varied by source and participant and was provided uncurated.

Participants in the prospective study were enrolled through a virtual design, were aged about 18 to 100 years, and lived in roughly 24 United States geographic areas. In the prospective study, cohorts were assigned on the basis of participant-reported clinical history obtained from a screening survey and a study questionnaire. Recovered participants in ImmuneRACE Cohort 3 were defined by two consecutive negative NP/OP PCR tests, clearance by a healthcare professional, or resolution of symptoms. Each participant in the prospective study had whole blood, serum and a nasopharyngeal or oropharyngeal swab collected by mobile phlebotomists. Prospective study participants could optionally give additional blood draws and questionnaires over an approximately 2-month period. Before DNA extraction, blood samples from the prospective study were shipped at room temperature or frozen. Relative to germline, V is 0 bases shorter and J is 12 bases shorter, with 18 bases between their ends. The CDR3 has 15 amino acids, counting the end cysteine and phenylalanine. Only CDR3 DNA remains: 45 bases, in frame from the first base. Per the germline V gene, SGHTA is the CDR1 and FQGTGA is the CDR2.

Note on this clone: The specificity of this receptor is unknown. No much larger clone is present one base from it, and per-base qualities are unavailable.

The immunoSEQ Assay, a bias-controlled multiplex PCR, was used to amplify TCRbeta CDR3 regions from genomic DNA. The original methods were these. Nucleated cell counts per sample were estimated from amplification of reference gene primers within the assay. To quantify the absolute abundance of each unique TCRbeta CDR3 rearrangement, sequence reads were collapsed and filtered. For each sample, productive Simpson clonality was calculated as the square root of Simpson's diversity index across productive rearrangements. The immuneACCESS repertoire file appears here via TCRdb, limited to in-frame rearrangements. These files lack a portion of the clones; in checked studies, under half of the deficit traces to unresolved V genes, and the cause of the others is not known. D and trimming come from the DNA, and the V and J calls and clone size come from that table. The sample contains roughly 150,000 clones, about four fifths of them found a single time. The top ten hold 3.4% of the sample.

The sequenced material came from PBMCs or T cells enriched from blood (not recorded which). The V and J segments used are TRBV7-3 and TRBJ2-1, and possibly TRBD2, on 7 matching bases. This clonotype was obtained from a woman between 55 and 75 years old who had recovered from COVID-19. The CDR3 reads CASSLTAGASEGQFF. The DNA is as follows: TGTGCCAGCAGCTTAACGGCGGGGGCGAGCGAGGGGCAGTTCTTC.